The 5 T cell receptor beta chains reported below all come from one sample, sequenced in a study of T cells in Graves' hyperthyroidism and ophthalmopathy. It was RNA transcripts that yielded the amplified TCR beta CDR3 regions. A set of HTBI primers served as the primers for a first-round RT-PCR of the TCR CDR3. TCRdb redid the calling of the multiplex PCR reads with MiXCR, one entry per CDR3 protein. The sample shows 400,000 to 600,000 distinct CDR3 sequences, around 15% of them seen only once. Sequencing was performed on blood. The receptor source for this set is a woman aged 25 to 39 with Graves' ophthalmopathy.

This chain connects TRBV7-2 to TRBJ1-4; no definite D call. The CDR3 is made up of 14 amino acids. From germline, CDR1 is SGHTA and CDR2 FQGNSA. The V end lost 1 base, the J end lost 6 bases, and 9 bases lay between the germline ends. The CDR3 sequence is CASSLGAFDEKLFF. The CDR3, as DNA: TGTGCCAGCAGCTTAGGGGCTTTCGATGAAAAACTGTTTTTT.

This clonotype appeared many times. This rearrangement joins TRBV7-2 to TRBJ2-3; TRBD1 might be the D (5 bases). The CDR3 loop spans 13 amino acids. Germline V gene lookup returns CDR1 SGHTA and CDR2 FQGNSA. Deletions cut 3 bases from V and 6 bases from J, with 10 bases between. CDR3 nucleotide sequence: TGTGCCAGCAGCTTGGGGCCCCGTGATACGCAGTATTTT. It is translated as CASSLGPRDTQYF.

This clonotype was observed a single time. This chain joins TRBV28 and TRBJ1-5; maybe TRBD1 (6 bases). The CDR3 runs to 16 residues. CDR1 MDHEN and CDR2 SYDVKM come from the germline V gene. The V and J ends lost 1 base and 7 bases respectively, with 17 bases between them. CDR3 amino acids: CASSLSRGAGQQPQHF. The CDR3, as DNA: TGTGCCAGCAGTTTATCCCGGGGGGCAGGACAACAGCCCCAGCATTTT.

In its sample, this clonotype was seen many times. The chain employs TRBV18 and TRBJ2-4; no firm D call. CDR3 size: 13 residues. V lost 0 bases and J lost 6, with 6 bases in between. Germline lookup yields CDR1 KGHSH and CDR2 LQKENI. CDR3 nucleotides: TGTGCCAGCTCACCACCGGTCTCAAACATTCAGTACTTC. Its translation: CASSPPVSNIQYF.

This clonotype appeared a few times. The rearrangement uses TRBV20-1 and TRBJ2-3, with no clear D. The CDR3 totals 11 residues. The germline V gene encodes CDR1 DFQATT and CDR2 SNEGSKA (reference sequence). Trimming removed 3 bases from V and 7 bases from J, with 8 bases in between. CDR3 DNA: TGCAGTGCTAGTTCGAGGAATACGCAGTATTTT. Residues: CSASSRNTQYF.